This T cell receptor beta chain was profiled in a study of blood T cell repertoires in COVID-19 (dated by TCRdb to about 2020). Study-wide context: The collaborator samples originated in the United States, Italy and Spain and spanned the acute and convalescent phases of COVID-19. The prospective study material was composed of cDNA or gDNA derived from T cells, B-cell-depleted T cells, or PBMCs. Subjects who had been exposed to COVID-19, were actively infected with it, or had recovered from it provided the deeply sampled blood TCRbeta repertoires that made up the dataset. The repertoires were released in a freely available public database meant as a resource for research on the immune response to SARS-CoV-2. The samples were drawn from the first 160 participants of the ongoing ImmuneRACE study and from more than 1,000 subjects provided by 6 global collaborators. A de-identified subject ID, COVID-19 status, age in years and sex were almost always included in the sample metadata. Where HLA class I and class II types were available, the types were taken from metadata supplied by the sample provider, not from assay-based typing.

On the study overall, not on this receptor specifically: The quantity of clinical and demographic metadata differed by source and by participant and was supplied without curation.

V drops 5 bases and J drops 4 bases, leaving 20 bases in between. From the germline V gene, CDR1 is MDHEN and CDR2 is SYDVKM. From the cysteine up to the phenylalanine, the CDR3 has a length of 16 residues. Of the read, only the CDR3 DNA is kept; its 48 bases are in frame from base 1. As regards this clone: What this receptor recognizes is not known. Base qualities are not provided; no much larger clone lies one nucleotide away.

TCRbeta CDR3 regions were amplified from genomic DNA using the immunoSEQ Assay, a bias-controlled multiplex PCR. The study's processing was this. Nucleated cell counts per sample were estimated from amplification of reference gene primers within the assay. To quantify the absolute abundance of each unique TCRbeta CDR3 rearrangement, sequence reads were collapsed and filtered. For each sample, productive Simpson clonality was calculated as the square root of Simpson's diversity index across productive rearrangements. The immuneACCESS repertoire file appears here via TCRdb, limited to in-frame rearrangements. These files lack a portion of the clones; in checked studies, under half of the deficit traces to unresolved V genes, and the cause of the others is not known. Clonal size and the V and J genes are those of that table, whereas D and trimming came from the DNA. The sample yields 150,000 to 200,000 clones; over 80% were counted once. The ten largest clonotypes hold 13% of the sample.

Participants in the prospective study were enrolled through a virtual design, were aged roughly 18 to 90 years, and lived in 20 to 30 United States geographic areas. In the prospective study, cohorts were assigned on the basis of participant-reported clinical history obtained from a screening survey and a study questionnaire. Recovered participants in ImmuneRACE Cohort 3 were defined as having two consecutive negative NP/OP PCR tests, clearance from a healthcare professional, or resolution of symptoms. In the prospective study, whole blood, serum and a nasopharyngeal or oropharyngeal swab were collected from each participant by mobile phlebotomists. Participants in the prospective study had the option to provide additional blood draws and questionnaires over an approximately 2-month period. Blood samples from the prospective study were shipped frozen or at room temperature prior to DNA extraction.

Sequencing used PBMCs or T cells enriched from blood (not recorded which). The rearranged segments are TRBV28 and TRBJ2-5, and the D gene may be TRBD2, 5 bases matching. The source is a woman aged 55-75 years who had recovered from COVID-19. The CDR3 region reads CASSAMGSRAGETQYF. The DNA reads TGTGCCAGCAGTGCCATGGGGTCAAGGGCGGGAGAGACCCAGTACTTC.